Presented here are 18 T cell receptor beta chains from one specimen sequenced in a study of CD8 T cells in Susac syndrome. Reverse transcription of 0.5 to 1 ug RNA was performed with random hexamers. TCRdb fed the immunoSEQ multiplex PCR reads into MiXCR, producing one record per CDR3 protein. The sample yields 150,000 to 200,000 distinct CDR3 sequences, around 95% seen once. The sample comprised CD8+ T cells from PBMCs. The receptor set was obtained from a human donor with multiple sclerosis.

This clonotype showed up just a few times. The rearrangement joins TRBV13 to TRBJ1-1; no firm D call. The CDR3 spans 13 residues. Between the trimmed V and J ends, which lost 4 bases and 0 bases, there was a span of 6 bases. Germline V gene data show CDR1 as PRHDT and CDR2 as FYEKMQ (reference sequence). CDR3 sequence: CASSSTLNTEAFF. As DNA, the CDR3 is TGTGCCAGCAGCTCGACACTGAACACTGAAGCTTTCTTT.

CDR3 in DNA: TGTGCCAGCATCGGGACAGGGGGCCAGGGCTACACCTTC. Protein: CASIGTGGQGYTF. The chain uses TRBV3-1 and TRBJ1-2, with 12 bases that match TRBD1. Trimming removed 7 bases from V and 8 bases from J; junction bases left unmatched: 5. Germline V CDR1 and CDR2: LGHDT, YNNKEL (reference sequence). CDR3 size: 13 residues.

This chain uses TRBV29-1 with TRBJ1-2; TRBD1 might be the D (5 bases). The V gene's germline CDR1 is SQVTM and CDR2 ANQGSEA. The CDR3 sequence is 11 residues long. Trimming stripped 7 bases from V and 6 bases from J, with 12 bases between. CDR3 DNA: TGCAGCGCATGGACGGACAATGGCTACACCTTC. It is translated as CSAWTDNGYTF.

This chain links TRBV18 with TRBJ2-3, with D possibly TRBD2 on 5 matching bases. This CDR3 spans 13 amino acids. Germline loops: CDR1 KGHSH, CDR2 LQKENI. Trimming removed 3 bases at V and 7 bases at J, with 11 bases between. The DNA for the CDR3 is TGTGCCAGCTCACCTTTGAGGGCGTATACGCAGTATTTT. Translating it yields CASSPLRAYTQYF.

The genes are TRBV4-1 and TRBJ2-7; possible D gene TRBD1, 5 bases. The CDR3 length is 15 residues. Germline V gives CDR1 MGHRA, CDR2 YSYEKL. V lost 1 base and J 1 base, leaving 11 bases between the germline ends. The CDR3 spells CASSQVLDSSYEQYF. The CDR3 DNA is TGCGCCAGCAGCCAAGTTCTCGACAGTTCCTACGAGCAGTACTTC.

This chain links TRBV7-9 with TRBJ2-7, with no clear D. This CDR3 comprises 13 residues. Germline CDR1 is SEHNR and CDR2 is FQNEAQ (reference sequence). Trimming left V 5 bases short and J 7 bases short, with 15 bases between. The CDR3 DNA reads TGTGCCAGCAGCCCACGGCCGGATGGGGAGCAGTACTTC. Protein sequence: CASSPRPDGEQYF.

The V call is TRBV27, the J call TRBJ2-7, with 7 nucleotides matching TRBD1. From germline, CDR1 is MNHEY and CDR2 SMNVEV (reference sequence). The CDR3 is made up of 14 amino acids. Trimming cost V 4 bases and J 4 bases; bases outside gene matches: 7. CDR3 coding DNA: TGTGCCAGCAGTTCCGGGACAGCCTTTTACGAGCAGTACTTC. Its protein product is CASSSGTAFYEQYF.

The chain has TRBV29-1 and TRBJ1-5; D is unclear. V lost 4 bases, J lost 7 bases, and 11 bases lay in between. CDR3 size: 12 residues. Germline-derived CDR1 and CDR2 are SQVTM and ANQGSEA. The CDR3: CSVGRVGQPQHF. CDR3 nucleotides: TGCAGCGTTGGACGGGTTGGGCAGCCCCAGCATTTT.

The genes are TRBV7-9 and TRBJ1-4, with D perhaps TRBD1 (5 bases). Germline V gene lookup returns CDR1 SEHNR and CDR2 FQNEAQ (reference sequence). The V and J ends lost 3 bases and 0 bases respectively, with 14 bases between them. This CDR3 spans 17 amino acids. This CDR3 is CASSFGRGTATNEKLFF. CDR3 in DNA: TGTGCCAGCAGCTTTGGTAGGGGAACTGCAACTAATGAAAAACTGTTTTTT.

The chain recombines TRBV6-5 with TRBJ2-5, with D possibly matching TRBD1 (6 bases). Trimming left V 0 bases short and J 4 bases short, with 12 bases between. The V gene's germline CDR1 is MNHEY and CDR2 SVGAGI. This CDR3 has 15 residues. Here the CDR3 reads CASSYSGGPGETQYF. Here the CDR3 DNA reads TGTGCCAGCAGTTACTCAGGGGGTCCGGGAGAGACCCAGTACTTC.

The genes are TRBV6-5 and TRBJ1-5; no clear D. Trimming took off 2 bases at V and 7 bases at J, with 9 bases between the two ends. CDR3 length equals 13 residues. Germline V gene lookup returns CDR1 MNHEY and CDR2 SVGAGI. The CDR3 DNA follows: TGTGCCAGCAGTTACCGGTTGGGGCAGCCCCAGCATTTT. Encoded protein: CASSYRLGQPQHF.

The rearrangement joins TRBV5-6 to TRBJ2-2; 8 positions agree with TRBD1. From germline, CDR1 is SGHDT and CDR2 YYEEEE. J gave up 7 bases and V 5 bases, and 7 bases lay outside the gene matches. The CDR3 runs to 14 residues. CDR3 loop: CASRTQGADGELFF. The CDR3 DNA reads TGTGCCAGCAGAACTCAGGGGGCCGACGGGGAGCTGTTTTTT.

The chain carries TRBV20-1 and TRBJ1-5; D is uncertain. CDR1 and CDR2 from the germline V gene are DFQATT and SNEGSKA (reference sequence). The CDR3 runs 14 residues. Trimming removed 0 bases at V and 7 bases at J, with 13 bases between. CDR3 protein: CSARDPEAEQPQHF. CDR3 nucleotide sequence: TGCAGTGCTAGAGATCCCGAAGCGGAACAGCCCCAGCATTTT.

This clonotype showed up just once. The chain links TRBV28 to TRBJ2-4, with TRBD2 matching over 8 bases. The CDR3 is made up of 13 amino acids. J was trimmed by 8 bases and V by 5 bases; bases with no gene match: 5. Looked up from germline, CDR1 is MDHEN and CDR2 is SYDVKM. CDR3 amino acids: CASSPGTRDIQYF. CDR3 nucleotides: TGTGCCAGCAGTCCAGGGACTAGAGACATTCAGTACTTC. The full variable domain, completed using reference TRBV28 and TRBJ2-4, is DVKVTQSSRYLVKRTGEKVFLECVQDMDHENMFWYRQDPGLGLRLIYFSYDVKMKEKGDIPEGYSVSREKKERFSLILESASTNQTSMYLCASSPGTRDIQYFGAGTRLSVL.

J is TRBJ2-1 and V is TRBV7-9; D is perhaps TRBD2 (5 bases). Looked up from germline, CDR1 is SEHNR and CDR2 is FQNEAQ (reference sequence). V was pared by 4 bases and J by 0 bases, with 19 bases between. This CDR3 has 18 amino acids. CDR3 region: CASSSNHRAVSSYNEQFF. CDR3 in DNA: TGTGCCAGCAGCTCGAACCATAGAGCGGTGAGCTCCTACAATGAGCAGTTCTTC.

CDR3 nucleotides: TGTGCCAGCAGCAAGGGACAGGGGGCACCCACTGAAGCTTTCTTT. The encoded protein is CASSKGQGAPTEAFF. The chain carries TRBV3-1 and TRBJ1-1, with 12 bases fitting TRBD1. Germline V gene sequence: CDR1 LGHDT, CDR2 YNNKEL (reference sequence). The CDR3 has 15 amino acids. V shed 5 bases and J 4 bases; nucleotides not matched to a gene: 5.

This chain links TRBV20-1 with TRBJ1-5, with 10 bases identical to TRBD1. Germline CDR1 DFQATT, CDR2 SNEGSKA (reference sequence). The CDR3 has 17 residues. Losses at the gene ends were 0 bases for V and 0 bases for J; bases not matched to a gene: 5. The CDR3 protein is CSARDRDRGISNQPQHF. CDR3 bases: TGCAGTGCTAGAGACCGGGACAGGGGCATTAGCAATCAGCCCCAGCATTTT.

The chain links TRBV7-9 to TRBJ1-2; 8 bases fit TRBD1. V lost 5 bases to trimming and J lost 8 bases; unmatched junction nucleotides: 13. The germline V gene encodes CDR1 SEHNR and CDR2 FQNEAQ (reference sequence). The CDR3 extends over 15 amino acids. For the CDR3, the DNA is TGTGCCAGCAGCGACAGACAGGGGCCTCGGGGCGGCTACACCTTC. Its protein is CASSDRQGPRGGYTF.